What follows are 6 T cell receptor beta chains derived from one specimen sequenced in a study of blood T cell repertoires in COVID-19 (TCRdb year 2020). Library preparation employed the immunoSEQ multiplex PCR assay. Sourced from immuneACCESS, this table was stored by TCRdb with only in-frame sequences that have V and J called. A share of the clones is absent; for the studies checked, an unresolved V gene accounts for under half, and the remainder has no known explanation. The sample table holds 250,000 to 300,000 clones, of which approximately 80% were seen once. Around 2.9% of the sample is held by the ten biggest clonotypes. The specimen was peripheral blood. Receptors were obtained from a woman aged 55-69 years with active or convalescent COVID-19.

This clone was detected only a few times. The J gene is TRBJ2-3, the V gene TRBV19; D call uncertain. CDR1 and CDR2 (germline): LNHDA, SQIVND (reference sequence). The CDR3 has 13 residues. The V end lost 2 bases, the J end lost 4 bases, and 7 bases lay between the germline ends. The CDR3: CASSIRVADTQYF. The CDR3 DNA sequence: TGTGCCAGTAGTATAAGAGTAGCAGATACGCAGTATTTT. Supplemented by reference TRBV19 and TRBJ2-3, the full variable domain reads DGGITQSPKYLFRKEGQNVTLSCEQNLNHDAMYWYRQDPGQGLRLIYYSQIVNDFQKGDIAEGYSVSREKKESFPLTVTSAQKNPTAFYLCASSIRVADTQYFGPGTRLTVL.

A remark on this clone: The junction and the germline gene differ at one end; a read error may be behind it. The chain joins TRBV7-7 to TRBJ2-2; D unclear. The CDR3 is 16 amino acids. The germline V gene encodes CDR1 SSHAT and CDR2 FNYEAQ (reference sequence). CDR3 protein: CASSLGRLTNTGELFF. CDR3 nucleotides: TGTGCTAGCAGCTTGGGCAGGCTCACGAACACCGGGGAGCTGTTTTTT.

J is TRBJ1-5 and V is TRBV6-2 or TRBV6-3, with a tentative D call TRBD1 (5 bases). Germline CDR1 reads MNHEY; CDR2 reads SVGEGT. There are 15 residues in the CDR3. Trimming took 0 bases from V and 9 from J, leaving 15 bases between them. For the CDR3, the DNA is TGTGCCAGCAGTTACTCGATAGGGGTAAGCTTGCCCCAGCATTTT. This sequence encodes CASSYSIGVSLPQHF.

In DNA, the CDR3 is TGTGCCAGCAGAGAGAACCAAGAGACCCAGTACTTC. It codes for CASRENQETQYF. The rearrangement uses TRBV7-9 and TRBJ2-5, with D unclear. The germline V gene has CDR1 SEHNR and CDR2 FQNEAQ (reference sequence). V gave up 6 bases and J gave up 0 bases, with 5 bases separating them. The CDR3 is 12 amino acids.

V gene TRBV3-1 (or the pseudogene TRBV3-2) combines with J gene TRBJ1-2, with D unclear. The CDR3 is made up of 14 amino acids. Germline V CDR1 and CDR2: LGHDT, YNNKEL (reference sequence). Trimming cost V 1 base and J 4 bases, with 10 bases left between them. CDR3 amino acids: CASSQVSGTYGYTF. CDR3 DNA: TGTGCCAGCAGCCAAGTTAGCGGTACCTATGGCTACACCTTC.

The chain uses TRBV15 and TRBJ1-2, with D hard to call. Trimming removed 2 bases at V and 3 bases at J, with 4 bases between. This CDR3 contains 12 residues. CDR1 LNHNV and CDR2 YYDKDF come from the germline V gene (reference sequence). The CDR3 DNA reads as TGTGCCACCAGCAGATCAGACTATGGCTACACCTTC. Translation: CATSRSDYGYTF.